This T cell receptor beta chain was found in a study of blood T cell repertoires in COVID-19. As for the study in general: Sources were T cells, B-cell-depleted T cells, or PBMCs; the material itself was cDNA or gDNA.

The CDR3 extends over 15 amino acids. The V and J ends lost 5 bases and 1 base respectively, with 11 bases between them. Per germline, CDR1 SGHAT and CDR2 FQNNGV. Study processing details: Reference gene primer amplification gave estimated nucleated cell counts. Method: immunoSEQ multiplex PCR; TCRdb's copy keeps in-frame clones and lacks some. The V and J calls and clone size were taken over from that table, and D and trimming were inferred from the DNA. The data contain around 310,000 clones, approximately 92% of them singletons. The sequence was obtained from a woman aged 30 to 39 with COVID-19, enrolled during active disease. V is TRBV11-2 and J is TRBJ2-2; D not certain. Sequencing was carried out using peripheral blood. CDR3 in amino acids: CASSLLTGNTGELFF. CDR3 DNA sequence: TGTGCCAGCAGCCTCCTCACCGGGAACACCGGGGAGCTGTTTTTT. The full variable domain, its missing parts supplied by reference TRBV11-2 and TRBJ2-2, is EAGVAQSPRYKIIEKRQSVAFWCNPISGHATLYWYQQILGQGPKLLIQFQNNGVVDDSQLPKDRFSAERLKGVDSTLKIQPAKLEDSAVYLCASSLLTGNTGELFFGEGSRLTVL.